This is a list of T cell receptor beta chains from one sample in a study. TCRdb re-derived calls from the RT-PCR reads in MiXCR, one entry per CDR3 protein. In the table there are about 680,000 distinct CDR3 sequences, 13% to 15% of which are singletons. Sequencing was carried out using memory CD4+ T cells from blood. The origin of the receptors is a female donor in good health, serving as a healthy control. Both conserved end residues are part of each CDR3. The order of the fields is D gene, J gene, V gene, clone size, CDR3 protein, CDR3 DNA. The D gene is left open where the match is weak. Clone size, where shown, is once, few, many, or a class for clones that have expanded.

>.|TRBJ2-3|TRBV10-3|few
CATRTDSDTQYF
TGTGCCACCCGAACTGATTCAGATACGCAGTATTTT
>.|TRBJ2-1|TRBV27|.
CASSWSTGDKGDYEQFF
TGTGCCAGCAGTTGGAGCACCGGGGACAAGGGGGATTATGAGCAGTTCTTC
>.|TRBJ1-1|TRBV20-1|many
CSARGLRNTEAFF
TGCAGTGCTAGGGGACTTAGGAACACTGAAGCTTTCTTT
>.|TRBJ1-2|TRBV25-1|few
CASKPLGDYNYGYTF
TGTGCCAGCAAACCCCTGGGGGACTATAACTATGGCTACACCTTC
>.|TRBJ1-5|TRBV20-1|.
CSVGKGGGNQPQHF
TGCAGTGTTGGGAAGGGCGGCGGCAATCAGCCCCAGCATTTT
>.|TRBJ1-5|TRBV20-1|many
CSARETQGSQPQHF
TGCAGTGCTAGAGAAACACAGGGTTCTCAGCCCCAGCATTTT
>TRBD2|TRBJ2-5|TRBV7-2|many
CASSRTSGTGETQYF
TGTGCCAGCAGTCGGACTAGCGGGACGGGAGAGACCCAGTACTTC
>.|TRBJ2-1|TRBV15|.
CATSRAPGANEQFF
TGTGCCACCAGCAGAGCTCCGGGGGCCAATGAGCAGTTCTTC
>TRBD1|TRBJ1-1|TRBV29-1|many
CSTGTGNTEAFF
TGCAGCACTGGGACAGGGAACACTGAAGCTTTCTTT
>TRBD1|TRBJ1-1|TRBV5-1|few
CASSNSGTGNTEAFF
TGCGCCAGCAGCAACTCCGGGACAGGGAACACTGAAGCTTTCTTT
>.|TRBJ2-7|TRBV2|.
CASIGQPYEQYF
TGTGCCAGCATCGGGCAGCCCTACGAGCAGTACTTC
>TRBD1|TRBJ2-5|TRBV6-6|many
CASSYSYGTGVETQYF
TGTGCCAGCAGTTACTCGTACGGCACAGGGGTAGAGACCCAGTACTTC
>TRBD1|TRBJ2-3|TRBV27|.
CASSLRPSGGATDTQYF
TGTGCCAGCAGTTTAAGGCCCTCAGGGGGCGCGACAGATACGCAGTATTTT
>.|TRBJ2-1|TRBV5-1|many
CASSLRGEQFF
TGCGCCAGCAGCTTACGCGGGGAGCAGTTCTTC
>.|TRBJ1-6|TRBV4-1|.
CASSYSPETSGRSPLHF
TGCGCCAGCAGCTATTCCCCGGAGACTTCAGGGCGATCACCCCTCCACTTT
>.|TRBJ2-3|TRBV5-1|.
CASSVPSSTDTQYF
TGCGCCAGCAGCGTACCTAGTAGCACAGATACGCAGTATTTT
>.|TRBJ1-1|TRBV20-1|.
CSASRQTNTEAFF
TGCAGTGCTTCGAGGCAGACGAACACTGAAGCTTTCTTT
>.|TRBJ2-1|TRBV7-2|.
CASSPQGLATDEQFF
TGTGCCAGCAGCCCACAGGGTCTCGCTACCGATGAGCAGTTCTTC
>TRBD2|TRBJ2-3|TRBV7-2|few
CASSLRSGGEDTQYF
TGTGCCAGCAGCTTAAGGAGCGGGGGGGAAGATACGCAGTATTTT
>.|TRBJ1-2|TRBV7-2|.
CASSPGLGQGRIGYTF
TGTGCCAGCAGCCCCGGCCTTGGGCAGGGGAGGATAGGCTACACCTTC
>.|TRBJ1-2|TRBV15|.
CATSREVGSSYGYTF
TGTGCCACCAGCAGAGAAGTCGGGTCGAGCTATGGCTACACCTTC
>TRBD1|TRBJ1-1|TRBV12-3/TRBV12-4|.
CASSPRRGSTEAFF
TGTGCCAGCAGTCCACGCAGGGGGAGCACTGAAGCTTTCTTT
>.|TRBJ1-5|TRBV19|.
CASSIPPLGNQPQHF
TGTGCCAGTAGTATACCGCCCCTGGGCAATCAGCCCCAGCATTTT
>.|TRBJ2-7|TRBV5-1|many
CASSSTDGGEQYF
TGCGCCAGCAGCTCCACCGATGGGGGCGAGCAGTACTTC
>.|TRBJ1-2|TRBV4-1|many
CASSQDVRQGYGYTF
TGCGCCAGCAGCCAAGATGTTCGCCAAGGCTATGGCTACACCTTC
>.|TRBJ2-1|TRBV4-3|.
CASSQDLAGDSYNEQFF
TGCGCCAGCAGCCAAGATTTGGCGGGTGACTCCTACAATGAGCAGTTCTTC
>.|TRBJ1-1|TRBV24-1|many
CATSDSDREAFF
TGTGCCACCAGTGACTCAGACAGGGAAGCTTTCTTT
>.|TRBJ2-5|TRBV6-2/TRBV6-3|.
CASSYPAGQRQETQYF
TGTGCCAGCAGTTACCCCGCGGGACAGAGGCAAGAGACCCAGTACTTC
>.|TRBJ1-2|TRBV4-2|.
CASSQDPQGSYGYTF
TGTGCCAGCAGCCAAGATCCCCAGGGCTCCTATGGCTACACCTTC
>.|TRBJ1-1|TRBV27|many
CASRQRMNTEAFF
TGTGCCAGCAGACAGCGCATGAACACTGAAGCTTTCTTT
>TRBD2|TRBJ2-1|TRBV5-5|few
CASTSAVSGPLSSYNEQFF
TGTGCCAGCACTTCCGCGGTTAGCGGGCCTCTCAGCTCCTACAATGAGCAGTTCTTC
>.|TRBJ1-3|TRBV7-2|.
CASSLLSGAGNTIYF
TGTGCCAGCAGCTTACTCTCGGGGGCTGGAAACACCATATATTTT
>.|TRBJ2-7|TRBV27|.
CASSLSQTTSSYEQYF
TGTGCCAGCAGTTTATCTCAAACGACAAGTTCCTACGAGCAGTACTTC
>.|TRBJ2-1|TRBV5-1|.
CASSQDLGKQFF
TGCGCCAGCAGCCAGGACTTAGGGAAGCAGTTCTTC
>TRBD1|TRBJ2-2|TRBV7-7|few
CASSSQQGTGELFF
TGTGCTAGCAGCTCACAACAGGGGACCGGGGAGCTGTTTTTT
>.|TRBJ1-2|TRBV20-1|many
CSAHNRENYGYTF
TGCAGTGCCCATAACAGGGAAAACTATGGCTACACCTTC
>.|TRBJ2-7|TRBV7-9|few
CASSIYNEQYF
TGTGCCAGCAGCATATATAACGAGCAGTACTTC
>.|TRBJ2-3|TRBV9|.
CASSVVGTDTQYF
TGTGCCAGCAGCGTAGTAGGAACAGATACGCAGTATTTT
>TRBD1|TRBJ2-3|TRBV19|few
CATRDRGRADTQYF
TGTGCCACCAGGGACAGGGGACGAGCAGATACGCAGTATTTT
>TRBD1|TRBJ1-5|TRBV24-1|.
CATSEGTGGQPQHF
TGTGCCACCAGTGAAGGGACAGGGGGACAGCCCCAGCATTTT
>TRBD1|TRBJ2-3|TRBV5-1|many
CASSRTGDTQYF
TGCGCCAGCAGCAGGACAGGGGATACGCAGTATTTT
>.|TRBJ2-1|TRBV4-1|.
CASSQVFPSYNEQFF
TGCGCCAGCAGCCAAGTTTTTCCCTCCTACAATGAGCAGTTCTTC
>.|TRBJ1-5|TRBV12-3/TRBV12-4|.
CASRWNNQPQHF
TGTGCCAGCAGGTGGAACAATCAGCCCCAGCATTTT
>.|TRBJ2-3|TRBV10-2|few
CASKASSPMDTQYF
TGCGCCAGCAAGGCTAGCTCCCCCATGGATACGCAGTATTTT
>TRBD2|TRBJ2-3|TRBV7-8|few
CASSLVAGGPRAQYF
TGTGCCAGCAGCTTAGTAGCGGGGGGCCCCCGAGCGCAGTATTTT